This T cell receptor beta chain was retrieved from a study of identical twins. Each cDNA held unique molecular identifiers, and template switching gave it a universal primer site. TCRdb independently ran MiXCR on the 5' RACE reads; one entry per CDR3 protein. The top ten hold less than 2% of the sample, which has fewer than 800,000 distinct CDR3 sequences, under 8.5% seen once. After removal of 5 bases from V and 1 base from J, the junction contained 7 bases not matched to a gene. CDR1 is SGHTA, CDR2 FQGNSA, per germline. The CDR3 has 15 amino acids. The same specimen was also included in a second study, on yellow fever vaccine responses in identical twins.

The chain recombines TRBV7-2 with TRBJ1-1, with 7 bases matching TRBD1. Sequencing was carried out using PBMCs. This sequence originates from a woman aged 18-29 years in good health. CDR3 DNA: TGTGCCAGCAGCAAGGGCGGGACAGAGAACACTGAAGCTTTCTTT. Residues: CASSKGGTENTEAFF.